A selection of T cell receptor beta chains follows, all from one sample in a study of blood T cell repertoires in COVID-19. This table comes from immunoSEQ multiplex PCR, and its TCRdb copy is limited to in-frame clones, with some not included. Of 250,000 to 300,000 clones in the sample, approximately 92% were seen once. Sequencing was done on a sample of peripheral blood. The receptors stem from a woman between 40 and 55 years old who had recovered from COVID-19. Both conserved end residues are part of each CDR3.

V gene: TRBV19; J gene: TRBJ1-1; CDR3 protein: CASSRQVMNTEAFF
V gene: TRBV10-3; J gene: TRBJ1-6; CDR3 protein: CAISVGGSDNSPLHF
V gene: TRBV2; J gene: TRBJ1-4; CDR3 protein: CASTQLPGRGAHGEKLFF
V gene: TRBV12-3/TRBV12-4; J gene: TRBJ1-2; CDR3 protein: CASSFTGNYGYTF
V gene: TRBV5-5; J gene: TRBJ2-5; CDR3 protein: CASSPGQTNPHF
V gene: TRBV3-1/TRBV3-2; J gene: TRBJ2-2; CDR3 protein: CASSQDFTGAGELFF
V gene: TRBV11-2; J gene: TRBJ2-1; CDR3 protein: CASRSTGGPNRYNEQFF
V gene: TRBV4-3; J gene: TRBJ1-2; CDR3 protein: CASSQGRDRRIYGYTF
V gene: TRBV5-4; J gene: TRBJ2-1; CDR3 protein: CASSSTAGPIVSEQFF
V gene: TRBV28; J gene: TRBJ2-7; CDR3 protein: CASSFAGKEEQYF
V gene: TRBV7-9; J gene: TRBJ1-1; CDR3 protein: CASSQRFGTGAFF
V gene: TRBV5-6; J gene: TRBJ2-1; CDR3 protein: CASSLFRGYNEQFF
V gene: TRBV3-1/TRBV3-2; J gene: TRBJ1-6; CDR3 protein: CASSPPGQGWSPLHF
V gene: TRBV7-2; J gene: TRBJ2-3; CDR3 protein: CASSLGQGTGRGDTQYF
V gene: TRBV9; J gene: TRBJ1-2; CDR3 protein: CASSVAYNYGYTF
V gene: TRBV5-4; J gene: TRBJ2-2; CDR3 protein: CASSRPRSGNTGELFF
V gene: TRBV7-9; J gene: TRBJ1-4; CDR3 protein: CATESTEKLFF
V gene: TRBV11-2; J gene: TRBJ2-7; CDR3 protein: CASSLRQGYEQYF
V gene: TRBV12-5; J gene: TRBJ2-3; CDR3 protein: CASGTRGDTQYF
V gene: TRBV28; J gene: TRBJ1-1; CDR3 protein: CASSTDMNTEAFF
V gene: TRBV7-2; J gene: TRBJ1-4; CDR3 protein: CASSLGPQGAGEKLFF
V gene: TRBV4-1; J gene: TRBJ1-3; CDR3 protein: CASSLNRDNSGNTIYF
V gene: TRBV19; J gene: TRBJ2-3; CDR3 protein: CASSRTSANTDTQYF
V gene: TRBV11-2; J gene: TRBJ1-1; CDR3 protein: CASSFSRNTEAFF
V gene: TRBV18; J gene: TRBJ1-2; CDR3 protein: CASSDGQGQGYGYTF
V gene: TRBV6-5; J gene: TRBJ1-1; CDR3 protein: CASLKLHGLHTEAFF
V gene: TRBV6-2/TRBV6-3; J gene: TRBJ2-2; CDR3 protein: CASSRQGNTGELFF
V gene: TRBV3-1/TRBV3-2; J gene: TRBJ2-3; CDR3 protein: CASSPTPLAGGKYF
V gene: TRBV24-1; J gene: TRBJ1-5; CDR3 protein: CATSDAGQGGNQPQHF
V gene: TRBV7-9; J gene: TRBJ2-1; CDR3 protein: CASSLGAGGSYNEQFF
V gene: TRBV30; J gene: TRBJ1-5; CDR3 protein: CAWSVGDSNQPQHF
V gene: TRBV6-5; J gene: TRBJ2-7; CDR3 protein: CASAGGGTGVYEQYF
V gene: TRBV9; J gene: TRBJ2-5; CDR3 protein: CASSVRSPTGTGGRETQYF
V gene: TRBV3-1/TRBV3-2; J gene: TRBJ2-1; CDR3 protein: CASSQRLAFSRGEQFF
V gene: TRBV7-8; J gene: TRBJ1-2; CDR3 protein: CASTNRDMSRGVYTF
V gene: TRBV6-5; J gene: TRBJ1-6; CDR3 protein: CASDDRQGNSPLHF
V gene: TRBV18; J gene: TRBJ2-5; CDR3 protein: CASSPTTGLQETQYF
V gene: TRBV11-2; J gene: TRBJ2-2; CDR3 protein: CASSLIAGELFF
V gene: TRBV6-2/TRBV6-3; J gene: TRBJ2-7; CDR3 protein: CASSYGGSVYEQYF
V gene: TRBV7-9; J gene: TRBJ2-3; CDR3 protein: CASSSPTSGGTDTQYF
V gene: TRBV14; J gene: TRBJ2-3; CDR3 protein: CASSRILAGSGRVDTQYF
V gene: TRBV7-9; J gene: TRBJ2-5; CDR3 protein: CASSLAPLAGFPETQYF
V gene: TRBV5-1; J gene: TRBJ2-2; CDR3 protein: CASSSGAVANTGELFF
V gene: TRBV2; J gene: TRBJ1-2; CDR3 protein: CASSKRQAETYGYTF
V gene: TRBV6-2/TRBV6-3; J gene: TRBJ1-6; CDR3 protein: CASSYENNSPLHF
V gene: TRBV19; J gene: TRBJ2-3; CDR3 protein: CASSKGQFTDTQYF
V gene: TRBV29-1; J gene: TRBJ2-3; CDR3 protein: CSAGSVTDTQYF
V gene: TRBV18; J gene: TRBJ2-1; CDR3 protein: CASTVGLAGVDEQFF
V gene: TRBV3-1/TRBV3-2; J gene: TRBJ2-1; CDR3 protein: CASSRWQGTEQFF
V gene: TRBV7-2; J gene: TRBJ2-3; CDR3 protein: CASSSRTGTDTQYF
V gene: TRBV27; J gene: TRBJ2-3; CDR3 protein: CASSLSALAASTDTQYF
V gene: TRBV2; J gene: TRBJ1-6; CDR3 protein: CAGGTVGGDSPLHF